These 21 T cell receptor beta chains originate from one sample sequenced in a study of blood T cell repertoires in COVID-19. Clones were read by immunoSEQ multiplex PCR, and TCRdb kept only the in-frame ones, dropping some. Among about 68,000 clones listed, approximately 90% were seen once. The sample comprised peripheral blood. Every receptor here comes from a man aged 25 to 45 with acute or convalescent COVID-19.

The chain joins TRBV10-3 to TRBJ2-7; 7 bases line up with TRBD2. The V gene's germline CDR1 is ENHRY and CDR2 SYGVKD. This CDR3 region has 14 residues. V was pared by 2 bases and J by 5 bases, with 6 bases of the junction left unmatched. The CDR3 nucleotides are TGTGCCATCAGTGAGGCGGGAGTGGTCAACGAGCAGTACTTC. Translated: CAISEAGVVNEQYF.

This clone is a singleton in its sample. The CDR3 DNA reads TGCAGCGGCCGGGACAGCTTTTACGAGCAGTACTTC. This codes for CSGRDSFYEQYF. This sequence joins TRBV29-1 and TRBJ2-7; 7 nucleotides match TRBD1. V dropped 7 bases and J dropped 4; count of bases not matched to a gene: 7. Per germline, CDR1 SQVTM and CDR2 ANQGSEA. The CDR3 has 12 residues.

CDR3 in DNA: TGTGCCAGCAGGCAGGGGGCGGGTGGCTACACCTTC. This sequence encodes CASRQGAGGYTF. V is TRBV28 and J is TRBJ1-2; 8 bases are shared with TRBD1. Losses at the gene ends were 6 bases for V and 7 bases for J; bases not matched to a gene: 4. This CDR3 region has 12 residues. Germline values: CDR1 MDHEN, CDR2 SYDVKM.

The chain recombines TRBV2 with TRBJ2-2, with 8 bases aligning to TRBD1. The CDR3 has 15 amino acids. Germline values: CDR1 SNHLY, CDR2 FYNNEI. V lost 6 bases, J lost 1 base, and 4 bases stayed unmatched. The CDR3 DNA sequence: TGTGCCAGCAGCGGACAGGGCTGGAACACCGGGGAGCTGTTTTTT. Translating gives CASSGQGWNTGELFF.

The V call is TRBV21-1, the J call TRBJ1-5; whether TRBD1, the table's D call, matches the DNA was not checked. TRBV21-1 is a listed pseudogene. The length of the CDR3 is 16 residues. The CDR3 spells CASSTWGQGHHQPQHF. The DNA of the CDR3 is TGTGCCAGCAGCACCTGGGGACAGGGTCATCATCAGCCCCAGCATTTT.

CDR3 sequence reads: CASSHPARSYEQYF. In DNA form, the CDR3 reads TGCGCCAGCAGCCACCCAGCGCGCTCCTACGAGCAGTACTTC. The rearrangement uses TRBV4-1 and TRBJ2-7; D not certain. CDR3 length equals 14 residues. CDR1 and CDR2 from the germline V gene are MGHRA and YSYEKL. Deletions cut 3 bases from V and 0 bases from J, with 9 bases between.

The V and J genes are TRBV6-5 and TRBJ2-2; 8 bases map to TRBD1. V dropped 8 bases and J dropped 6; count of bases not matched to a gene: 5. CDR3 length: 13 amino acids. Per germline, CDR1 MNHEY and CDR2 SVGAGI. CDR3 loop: CASLDRVAGELFF. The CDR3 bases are TGTGCCAGCCTGGACAGGGTGGCCGGGGAGCTGTTTTTT.

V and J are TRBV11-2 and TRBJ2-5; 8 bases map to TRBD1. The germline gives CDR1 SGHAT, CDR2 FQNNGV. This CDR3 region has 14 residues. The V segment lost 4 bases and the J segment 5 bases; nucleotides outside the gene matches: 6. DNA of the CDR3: TGTGCCAGCAGCTGGACAGGGTCTGAGGAGACCCAGTACTTC. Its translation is CASSWTGSEETQYF.

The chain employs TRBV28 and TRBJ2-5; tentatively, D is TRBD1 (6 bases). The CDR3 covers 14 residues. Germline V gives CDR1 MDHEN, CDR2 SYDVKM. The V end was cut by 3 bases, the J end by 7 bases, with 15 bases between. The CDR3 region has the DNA TGTGCCAGCAGTTTGGGCAGGGGAGTAGGGACCCAGTACTTC. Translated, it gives CASSLGRGVGTQYF.

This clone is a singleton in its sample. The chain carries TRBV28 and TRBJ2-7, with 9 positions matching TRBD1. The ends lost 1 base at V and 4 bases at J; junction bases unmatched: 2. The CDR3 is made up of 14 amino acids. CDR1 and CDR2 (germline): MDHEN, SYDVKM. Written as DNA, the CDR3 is TGTGCCAGCAGTTTATTGGGACAGGGATACGAGCAGTACTTC. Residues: CASSLLGQGYEQYF.

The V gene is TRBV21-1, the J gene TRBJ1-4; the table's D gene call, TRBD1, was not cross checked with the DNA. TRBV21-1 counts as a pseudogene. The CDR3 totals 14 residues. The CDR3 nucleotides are TGTGCCAGCAGCAATCGGGACAATAATGAAAAACTGTTTTTT. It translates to CASSNRDNNEKLFF.

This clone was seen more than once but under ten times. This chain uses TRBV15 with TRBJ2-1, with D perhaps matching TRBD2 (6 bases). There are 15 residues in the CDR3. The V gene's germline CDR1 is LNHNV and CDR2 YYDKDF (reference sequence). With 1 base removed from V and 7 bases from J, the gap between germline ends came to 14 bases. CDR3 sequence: CATSRAASRGNEQFF. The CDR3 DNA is TGTGCCACCAGCAGAGCGGCTAGCCGGGGGAATGAGCAGTTCTTC.

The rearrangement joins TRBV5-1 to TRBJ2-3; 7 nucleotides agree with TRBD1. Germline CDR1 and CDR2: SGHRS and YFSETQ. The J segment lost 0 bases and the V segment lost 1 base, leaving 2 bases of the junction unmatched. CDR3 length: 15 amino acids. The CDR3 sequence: CASSLSGQSTDTQYF. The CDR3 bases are TGCGCCAGCAGCTTGTCGGGACAGAGCACAGATACGCAGTATTTT.

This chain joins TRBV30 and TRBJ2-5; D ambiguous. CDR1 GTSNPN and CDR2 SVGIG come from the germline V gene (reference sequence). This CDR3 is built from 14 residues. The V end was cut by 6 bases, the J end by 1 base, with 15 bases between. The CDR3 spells CACLVAGGQETQYF. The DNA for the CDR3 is TGTGCCTGCCTAGTGGCTGGCGGCCAAGAGACCCAGTACTTC.

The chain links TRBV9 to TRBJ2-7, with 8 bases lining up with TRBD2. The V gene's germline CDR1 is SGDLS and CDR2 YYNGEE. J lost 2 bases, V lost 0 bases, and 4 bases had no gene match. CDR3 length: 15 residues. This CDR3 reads CASSVGSSGTYEQYF. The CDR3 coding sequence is TGTGCCAGCAGCGTAGGGAGTAGCGGGACCTACGAGCAGTACTTC.

Written as DNA, the CDR3 is TGTGCCACCAGCAGAGTCGGACACTCTGGGGCCAACGTCCTGACTTTC. This sequence encodes CATSRVGHSGANVLTF. The chain carries TRBV15 and TRBJ2-6; D is perhaps TRBD1 (5 bases). This CDR3 comprises 16 residues. Germline V gives CDR1 LNHNV, CDR2 YYDKDF (reference sequence). V gave up 1 base and J gave up 0 bases, with 7 bases separating them.

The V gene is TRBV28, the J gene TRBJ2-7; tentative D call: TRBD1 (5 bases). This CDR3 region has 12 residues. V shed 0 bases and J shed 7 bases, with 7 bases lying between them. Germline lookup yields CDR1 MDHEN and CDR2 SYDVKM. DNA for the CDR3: TGTGCCAGCAGTTTATGGGGGCGGGAGCAGTACTTC. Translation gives CASSLWGREQYF.

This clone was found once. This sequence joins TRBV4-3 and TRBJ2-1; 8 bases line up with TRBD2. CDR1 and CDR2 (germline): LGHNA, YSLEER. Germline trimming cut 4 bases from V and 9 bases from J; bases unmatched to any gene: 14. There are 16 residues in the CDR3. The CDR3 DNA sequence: TGCGCCAGCAGCCCTGGGATGGGACTAGGGTTTGCTGAGCAGTTCTTC. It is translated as CASSPGMGLGFAEQFF.

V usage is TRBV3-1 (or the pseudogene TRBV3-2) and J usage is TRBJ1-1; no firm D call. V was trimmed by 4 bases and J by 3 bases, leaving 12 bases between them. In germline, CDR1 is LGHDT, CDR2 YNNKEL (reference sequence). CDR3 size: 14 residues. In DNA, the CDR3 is TGTGCCAGCAGCCCCGGGAGCGGGTACACTGAAGCTTTCTTT. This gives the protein CASSPGSGYTEAFF.

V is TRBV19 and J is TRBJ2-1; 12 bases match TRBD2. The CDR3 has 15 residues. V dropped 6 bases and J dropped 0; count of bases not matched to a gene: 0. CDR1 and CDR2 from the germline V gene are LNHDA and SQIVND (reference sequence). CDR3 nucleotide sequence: TGTGCCAGTAGGACTAGCGGGAGCTCCTACAATGAGCAGTTCTTC. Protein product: CASRTSGSSYNEQFF.

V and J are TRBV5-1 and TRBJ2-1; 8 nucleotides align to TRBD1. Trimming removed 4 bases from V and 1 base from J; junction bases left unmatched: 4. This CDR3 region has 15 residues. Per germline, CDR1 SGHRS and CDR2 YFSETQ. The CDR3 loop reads CASSTTGVSYNEQFF. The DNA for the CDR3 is TGCGCCAGCAGCACGACAGGGGTTTCCTACAATGAGCAGTTCTTC.